Listed here is a single TCR beta chain. The Seattle patients joined while their infection was active and were tracked longitudinally afterward. In the original processing: Reference gene primer amplification yielded estimated nucleated cell counts. Produced via immunoSEQ multiplex PCR; TCRdb's table is partial and in-frame only. Clonal size and the V and J genes are those of that table, whereas D and trimming came from the DNA. Of a few hundred thousand clones in the sample, around 90% are singletons; the top ten hold under 1.1%. These data come from a study of blood T cell repertoires in COVID-19. Study context: Collection of acute and convalescent COVID-19 samples took place in the United States, Italy and Spain.

The CDR3 is 14 residues long. V gave up 8 bases and J gave up 1 base; unmatched junction bases: 6. Germline loops: CDR1 MDHEN, CDR2 SYDVKM. The origin of this receptor is a woman aged 40 to 50 with COVID-19, enrolled during active disease. The V and J genes are TRBV28 and TRBJ2-3, with TRBD2 matching 7 bases. Sequenced material: peripheral blood. DNA of the CDR3: TGTGCCAGCCGCGGGAGAGGGGGCACAGATACGCAGTATTTT. Residues: CASRGRGGTDTQYF. The full variable domain, completed using reference TRBV28 and TRBJ2-3, is DVKVTQSSRYLVKRTGEKVFLECVQDMDHENMFWYRQDPGLGLRLIYFSYDVKMKEKGDIPEGYSVSREKKERFSLILESASTNQTSMYLCASRGRGGTDTQYFGPGTRLTVL.